This TCR beta chain appears in the sequencing data of a study of cytomegalovirus exposure and HLA in healthy donors. This CDR3 spans 15 amino acids. V lost 5 bases, J lost 2 bases, and 13 bases lay in between. Germline V gene lookup returns CDR1 MNHEY and CDR2 SVGAGI. There are a few counts of this clone. Primers for the PCR totalled 60 Vbeta and 13 Jbeta. Repertoires were generated with immunoSEQ multiplex PCR, while TCRdb's copy carries only in-frame clones and drops some. In the table there are about 150,000 clones, 75% of which are singletons. The sequence was obtained from a man in his late teens or twenties in good health and CMV-seronegative. V is TRBV6-5 and J is TRBJ2-1, with D possibly TRBD1 on 6 matching bases. Sequences were obtained from PBMCs. This CDR3 reads CASSHNREPYNEQFF. As DNA, the CDR3 is TGTGCCAGCAGTCACAACAGGGAACCCTACAATGAGCAGTTCTTC.